This entry is about one TCR beta chain. Germline V gives CDR1 SGHAT, CDR2 FQNNGV. Deletions cut 2 bases from V and 6 bases from J, with 11 bases between. The length of the CDR3 is 14 residues. TCRdb called the RT-PCR reads again in MiXCR, with one record for every CDR3 protein. The sample yields hundreds of thousands of distinct CDR3 sequences, about 11% seen once. These data originate in a study of response to subunit inactivated influenza vaccine. These data were also reused for a study on T cells expressing NK-cell markers. This second study says: Generation of TCR beta cDNA was performed by 5'RACE template switching incorporating UMIs. Researchers got TCR beta repertoires out of sorted CD3+CD56+NKG2C+, CD3+CD56+NKG2C- and CD3+CD56-NKG2C+ T cells. In the group of eight sequenced donors, seven were HCMV-seropositive and one was seronegative.

The specimen was PBMCs from blood, collected on the day of vaccination. The chain combines TRBV11-2 with TRBJ2-1; no clear D gene. The sequence came from a man over 45 who received an inactivated influenza vaccine. The CDR3 spells CASSLSISGNEQFF. The CDR3, as DNA: TGTGCCAGCAGCTTAAGTATCTCCGGCAATGAGCAGTTCTTC.